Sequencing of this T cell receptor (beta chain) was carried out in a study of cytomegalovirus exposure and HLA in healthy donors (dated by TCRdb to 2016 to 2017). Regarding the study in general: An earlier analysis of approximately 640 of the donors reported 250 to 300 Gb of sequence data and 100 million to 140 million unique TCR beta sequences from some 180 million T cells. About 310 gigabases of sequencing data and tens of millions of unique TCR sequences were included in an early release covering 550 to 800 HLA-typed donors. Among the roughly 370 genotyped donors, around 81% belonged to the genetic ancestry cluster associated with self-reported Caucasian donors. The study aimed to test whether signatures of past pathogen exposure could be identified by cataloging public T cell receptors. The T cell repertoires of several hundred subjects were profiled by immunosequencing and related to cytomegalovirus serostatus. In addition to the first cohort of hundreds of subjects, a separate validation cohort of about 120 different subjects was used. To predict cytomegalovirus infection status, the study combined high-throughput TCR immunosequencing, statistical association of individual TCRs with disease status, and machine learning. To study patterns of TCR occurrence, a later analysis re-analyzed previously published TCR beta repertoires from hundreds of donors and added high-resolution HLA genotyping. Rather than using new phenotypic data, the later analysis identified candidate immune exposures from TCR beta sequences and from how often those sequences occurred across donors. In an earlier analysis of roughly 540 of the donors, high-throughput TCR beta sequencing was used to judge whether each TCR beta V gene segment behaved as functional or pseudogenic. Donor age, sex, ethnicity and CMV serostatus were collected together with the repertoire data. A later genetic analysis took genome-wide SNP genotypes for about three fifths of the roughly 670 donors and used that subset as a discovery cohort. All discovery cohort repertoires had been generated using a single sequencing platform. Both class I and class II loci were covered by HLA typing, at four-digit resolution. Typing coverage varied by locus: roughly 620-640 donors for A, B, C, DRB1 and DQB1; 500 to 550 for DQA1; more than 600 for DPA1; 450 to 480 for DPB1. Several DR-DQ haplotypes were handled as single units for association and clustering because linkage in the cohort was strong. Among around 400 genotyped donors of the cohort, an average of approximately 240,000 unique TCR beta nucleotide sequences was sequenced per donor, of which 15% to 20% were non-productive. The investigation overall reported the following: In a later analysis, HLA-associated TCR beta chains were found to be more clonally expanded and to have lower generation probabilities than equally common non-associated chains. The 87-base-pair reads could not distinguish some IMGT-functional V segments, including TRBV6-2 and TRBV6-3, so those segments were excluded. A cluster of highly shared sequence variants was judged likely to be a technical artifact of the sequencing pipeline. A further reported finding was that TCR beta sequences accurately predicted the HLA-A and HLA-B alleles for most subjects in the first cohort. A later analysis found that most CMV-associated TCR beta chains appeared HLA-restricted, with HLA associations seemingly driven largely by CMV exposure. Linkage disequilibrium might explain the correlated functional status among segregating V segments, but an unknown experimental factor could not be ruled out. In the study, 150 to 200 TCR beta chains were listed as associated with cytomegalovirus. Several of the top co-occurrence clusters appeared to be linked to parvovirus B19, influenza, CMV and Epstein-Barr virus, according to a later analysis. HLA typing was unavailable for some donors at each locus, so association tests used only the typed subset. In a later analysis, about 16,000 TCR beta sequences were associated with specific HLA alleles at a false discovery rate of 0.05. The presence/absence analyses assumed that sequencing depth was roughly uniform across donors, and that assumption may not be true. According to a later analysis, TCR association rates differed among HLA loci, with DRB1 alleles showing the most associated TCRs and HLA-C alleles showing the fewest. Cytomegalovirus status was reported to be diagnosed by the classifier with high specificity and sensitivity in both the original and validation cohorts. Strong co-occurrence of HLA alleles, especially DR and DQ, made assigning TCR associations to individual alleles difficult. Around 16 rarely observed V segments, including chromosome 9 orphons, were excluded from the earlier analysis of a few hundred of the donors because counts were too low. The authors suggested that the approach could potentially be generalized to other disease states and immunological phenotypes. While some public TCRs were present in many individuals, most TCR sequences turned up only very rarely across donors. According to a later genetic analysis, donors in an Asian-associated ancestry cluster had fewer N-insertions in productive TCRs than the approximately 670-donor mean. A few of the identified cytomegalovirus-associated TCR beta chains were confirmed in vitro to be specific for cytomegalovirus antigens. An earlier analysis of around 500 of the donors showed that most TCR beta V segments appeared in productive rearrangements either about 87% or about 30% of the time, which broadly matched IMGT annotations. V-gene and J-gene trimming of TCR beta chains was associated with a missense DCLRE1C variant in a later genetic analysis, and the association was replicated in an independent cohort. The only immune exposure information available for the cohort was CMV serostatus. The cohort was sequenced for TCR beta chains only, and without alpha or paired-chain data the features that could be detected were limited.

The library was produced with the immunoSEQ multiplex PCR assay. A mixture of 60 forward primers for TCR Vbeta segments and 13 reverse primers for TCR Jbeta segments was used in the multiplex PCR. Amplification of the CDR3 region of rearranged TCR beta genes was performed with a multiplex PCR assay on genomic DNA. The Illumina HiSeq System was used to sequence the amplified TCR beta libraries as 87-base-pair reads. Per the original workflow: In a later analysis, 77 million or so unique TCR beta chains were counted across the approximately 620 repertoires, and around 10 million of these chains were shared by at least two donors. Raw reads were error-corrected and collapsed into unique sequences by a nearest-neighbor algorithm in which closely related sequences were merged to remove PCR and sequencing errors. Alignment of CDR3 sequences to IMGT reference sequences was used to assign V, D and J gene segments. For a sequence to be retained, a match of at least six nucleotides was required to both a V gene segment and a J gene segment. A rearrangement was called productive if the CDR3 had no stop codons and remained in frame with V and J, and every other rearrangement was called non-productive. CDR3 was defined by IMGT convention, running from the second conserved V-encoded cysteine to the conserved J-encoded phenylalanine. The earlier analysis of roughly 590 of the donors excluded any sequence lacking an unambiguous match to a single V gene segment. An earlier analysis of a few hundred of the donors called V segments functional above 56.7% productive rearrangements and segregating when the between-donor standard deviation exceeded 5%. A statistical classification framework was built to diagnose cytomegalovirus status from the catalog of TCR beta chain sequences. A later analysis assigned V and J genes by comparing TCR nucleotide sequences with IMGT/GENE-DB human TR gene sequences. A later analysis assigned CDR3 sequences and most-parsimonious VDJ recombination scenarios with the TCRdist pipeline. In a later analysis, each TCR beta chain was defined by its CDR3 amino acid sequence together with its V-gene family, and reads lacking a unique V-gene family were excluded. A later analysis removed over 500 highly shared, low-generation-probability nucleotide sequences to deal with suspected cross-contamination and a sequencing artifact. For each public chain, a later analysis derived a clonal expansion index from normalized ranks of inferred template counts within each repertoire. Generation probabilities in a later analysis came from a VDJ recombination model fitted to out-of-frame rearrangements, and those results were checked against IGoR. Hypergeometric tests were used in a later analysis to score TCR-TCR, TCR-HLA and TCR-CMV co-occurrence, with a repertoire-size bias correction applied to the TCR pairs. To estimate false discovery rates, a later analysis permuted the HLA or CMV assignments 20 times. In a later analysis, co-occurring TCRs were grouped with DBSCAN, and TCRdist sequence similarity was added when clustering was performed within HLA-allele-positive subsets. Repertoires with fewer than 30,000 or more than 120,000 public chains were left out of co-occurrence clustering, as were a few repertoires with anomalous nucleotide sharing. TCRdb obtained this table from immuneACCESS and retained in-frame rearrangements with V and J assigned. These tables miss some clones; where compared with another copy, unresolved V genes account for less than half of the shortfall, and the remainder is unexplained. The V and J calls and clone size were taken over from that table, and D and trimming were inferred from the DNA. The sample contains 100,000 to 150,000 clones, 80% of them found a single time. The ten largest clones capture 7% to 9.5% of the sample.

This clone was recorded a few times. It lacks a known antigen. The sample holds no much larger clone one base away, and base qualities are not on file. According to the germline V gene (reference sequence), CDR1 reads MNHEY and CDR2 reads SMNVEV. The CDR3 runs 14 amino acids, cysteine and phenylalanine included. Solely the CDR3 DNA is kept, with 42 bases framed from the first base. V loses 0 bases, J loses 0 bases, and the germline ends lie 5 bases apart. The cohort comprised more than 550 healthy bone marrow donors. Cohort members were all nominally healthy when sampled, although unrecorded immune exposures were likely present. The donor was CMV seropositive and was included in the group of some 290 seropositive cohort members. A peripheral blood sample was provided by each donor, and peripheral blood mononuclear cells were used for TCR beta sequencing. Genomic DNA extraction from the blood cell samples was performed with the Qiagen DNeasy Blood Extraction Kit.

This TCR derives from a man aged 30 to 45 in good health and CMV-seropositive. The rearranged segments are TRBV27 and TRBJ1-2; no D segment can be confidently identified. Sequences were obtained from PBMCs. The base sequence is TGTGCCAGCAGTTTATCTCTTACTAACTATGGCTACACCTTC. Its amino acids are CASSLSLTNYGYTF.